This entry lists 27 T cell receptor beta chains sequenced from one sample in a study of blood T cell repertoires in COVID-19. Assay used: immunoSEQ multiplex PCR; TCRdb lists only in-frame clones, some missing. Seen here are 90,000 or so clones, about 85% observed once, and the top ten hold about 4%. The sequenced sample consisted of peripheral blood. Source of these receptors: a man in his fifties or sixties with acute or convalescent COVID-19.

The CDR3 here is CASSPTRGDEQFF. In nucleotides, the CDR3 is TGTGCCAGCTCACCAACGAGAGGCGATGAGCAGTTCTTC. The rearrangement uses TRBV18 and TRBJ2-1; D not certain. The germline V and J ends were trimmed by 2 bases and 8 bases, with 10 bases remaining between them. The CDR3 has 13 amino acids. Germline V gives CDR1 KGHSH, CDR2 LQKENI.

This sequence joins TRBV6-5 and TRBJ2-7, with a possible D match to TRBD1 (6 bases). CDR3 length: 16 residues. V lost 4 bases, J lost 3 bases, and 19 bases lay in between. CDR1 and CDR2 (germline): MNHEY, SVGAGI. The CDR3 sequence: CASSSSSVTGLYEQYF. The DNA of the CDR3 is TGTGCCAGCAGTTCTTCTTCAGTGACAGGCCTCTACGAGCAGTACTTC.

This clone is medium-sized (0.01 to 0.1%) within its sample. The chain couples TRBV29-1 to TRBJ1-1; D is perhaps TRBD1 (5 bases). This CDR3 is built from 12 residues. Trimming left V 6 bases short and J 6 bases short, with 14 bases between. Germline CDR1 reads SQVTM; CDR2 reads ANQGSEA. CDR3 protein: CSVQDSWAEAFF. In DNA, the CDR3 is TGCAGCGTGCAAGACAGTTGGGCTGAAGCTTTCTTT.

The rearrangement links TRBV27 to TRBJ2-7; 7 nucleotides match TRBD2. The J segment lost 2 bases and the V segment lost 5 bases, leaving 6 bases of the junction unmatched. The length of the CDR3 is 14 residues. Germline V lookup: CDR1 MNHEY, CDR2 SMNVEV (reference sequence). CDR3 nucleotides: TGTGCCAGCAGTGCTAGCGGTCCTACCTACGAGCAGTACTTC. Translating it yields CASSASGPTYEQYF.

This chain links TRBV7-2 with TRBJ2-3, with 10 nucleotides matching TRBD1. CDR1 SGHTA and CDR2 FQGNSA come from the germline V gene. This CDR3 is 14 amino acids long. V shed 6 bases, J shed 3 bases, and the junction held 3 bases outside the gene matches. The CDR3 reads CASRRQGATDTQYF. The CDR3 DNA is TGTGCCAGCAGGAGACAGGGGGCAACAGATACGCAGTATTTT.

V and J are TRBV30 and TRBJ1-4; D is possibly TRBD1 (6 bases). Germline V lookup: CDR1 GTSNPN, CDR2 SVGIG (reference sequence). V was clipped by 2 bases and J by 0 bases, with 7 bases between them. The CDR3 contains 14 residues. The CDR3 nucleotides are TGTGCCTGGAGTTGGACAGCAACTAATGAAAAACTGTTTTTT. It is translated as CAWSWTATNEKLFF. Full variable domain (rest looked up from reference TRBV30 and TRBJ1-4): SQTIHQWPATLVQPVGSPLSLECTVEGTSNPNLYWYRQAAGRGLQLLFYSVGIGQISSEVPQNLSASRPQDRQFILSSKKLLLSDSGFYLCAWSWTATNEKLFFGSGTQLSVL.

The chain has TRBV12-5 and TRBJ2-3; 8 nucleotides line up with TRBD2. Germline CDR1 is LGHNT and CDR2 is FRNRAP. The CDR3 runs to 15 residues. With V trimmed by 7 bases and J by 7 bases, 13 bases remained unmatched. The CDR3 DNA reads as TGTGCTAGTGCCACCACCCGACTAGCGATAAATACGCAGTATTTT. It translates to CASATTRLAINTQYF.

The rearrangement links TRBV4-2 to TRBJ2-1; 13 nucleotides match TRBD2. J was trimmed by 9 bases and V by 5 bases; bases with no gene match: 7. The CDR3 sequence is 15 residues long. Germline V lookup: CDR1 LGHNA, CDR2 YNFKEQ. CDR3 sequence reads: CASSGLAGVGSEQFF. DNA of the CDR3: TGTGCCAGCAGCGGACTAGCGGGAGTTGGGAGTGAGCAGTTCTTC.

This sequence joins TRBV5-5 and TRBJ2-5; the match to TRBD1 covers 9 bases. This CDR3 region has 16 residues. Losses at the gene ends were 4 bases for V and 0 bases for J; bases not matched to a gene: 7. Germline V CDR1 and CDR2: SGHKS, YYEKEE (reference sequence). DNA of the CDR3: TGTGCCAGCAGCCCCGGGACAGGGATCGACCAAGAGACCCAGTACTTC. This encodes CASSPGTGIDQETQYF.

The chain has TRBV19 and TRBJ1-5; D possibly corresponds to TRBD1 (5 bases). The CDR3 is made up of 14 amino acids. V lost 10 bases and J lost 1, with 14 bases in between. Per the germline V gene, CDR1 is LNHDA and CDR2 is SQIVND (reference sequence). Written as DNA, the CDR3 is TGTGCCACAAAAGACAGATTCAGCAATCAGCCCCAGCATTTT. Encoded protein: CATKDRFSNQPQHF.

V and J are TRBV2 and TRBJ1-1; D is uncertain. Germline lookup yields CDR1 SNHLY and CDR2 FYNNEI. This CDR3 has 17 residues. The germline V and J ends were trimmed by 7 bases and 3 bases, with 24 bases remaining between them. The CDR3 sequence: CASKPQLMRDWDTEAFF. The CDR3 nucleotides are TGTGCCAGCAAGCCCCAGCTTATGAGGGATTGGGACACTGAAGCTTTCTTT.

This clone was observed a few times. Here the CDR3 reads CASSSGAGQTGNTIYF. The CDR3 bases are TGTGCCAGCAGCTCCGGGGCGGGACAGACTGGAAACACCATATATTTT. V usage is TRBV7-6 and J usage is TRBJ1-3; 7 nucleotides line up with TRBD1. V gave up 4 bases and J gave up 2 bases; unmatched junction bases: 8. The length of the CDR3 is 16 residues. Germline assignment: CDR1 SGHVS and CDR2 FNYEAQ.

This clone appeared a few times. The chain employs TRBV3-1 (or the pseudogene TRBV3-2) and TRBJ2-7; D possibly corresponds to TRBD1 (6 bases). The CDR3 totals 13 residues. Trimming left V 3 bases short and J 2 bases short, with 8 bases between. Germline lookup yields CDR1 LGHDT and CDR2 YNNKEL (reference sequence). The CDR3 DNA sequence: TGTGCCAGCAGCCACAACAGGGCCTACGAGCAGTACTTC. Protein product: CASSHNRAYEQYF.

CDR3 loop: CASSINPGLRNEQYF. In nucleotides, the CDR3 is TGTGCCAGTAGTATAAACCCGGGACTCCGTAACGAGCAGTACTTC. The V and J genes are TRBV19 and TRBJ2-7; TRBD2 is a possible D gene (6 bases). The CDR3 runs 15 residues. The V and J ends lost 2 bases and 5 bases respectively, with 16 bases between them. Germline CDR1 is LNHDA and CDR2 is SQIVND (reference sequence). Full variable domain (remainder filled in from reference TRBV19 and TRBJ2-7): DGGITQSPKYLFRKEGQNVTLSCEQNLNHDAMYWYRQDPGQGLRLIYYSQIVNDFQKGDIAEGYSVSREKKESFPLTVTSAQKNPTAFYLCASSINPGLRNEQYFGPGTRLTVT.

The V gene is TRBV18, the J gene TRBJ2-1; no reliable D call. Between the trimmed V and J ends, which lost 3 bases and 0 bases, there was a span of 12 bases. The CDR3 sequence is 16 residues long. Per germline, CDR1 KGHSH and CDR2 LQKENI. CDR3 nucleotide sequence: TGTGCCAGCTCACCCTTTGCGGATTTCTCCTACAATGAGCAGTTCTTC. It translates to CASSPFADFSYNEQFF.

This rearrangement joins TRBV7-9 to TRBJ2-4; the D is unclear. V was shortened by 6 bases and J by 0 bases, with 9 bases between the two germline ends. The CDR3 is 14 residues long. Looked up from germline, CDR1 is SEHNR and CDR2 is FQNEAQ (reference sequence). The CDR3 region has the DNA TGTGCCAGCAGTCTCATGGCAGCCAAAAACATTCAGTACTTC. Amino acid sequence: CASSLMAAKNIQYF.

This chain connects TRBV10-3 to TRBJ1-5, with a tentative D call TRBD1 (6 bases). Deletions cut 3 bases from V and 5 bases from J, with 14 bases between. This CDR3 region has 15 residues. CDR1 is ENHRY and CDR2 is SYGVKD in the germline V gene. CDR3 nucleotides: TGTGCCATCAGTGATTCAAGGGGGATCGATCAGCCCCAGCATTTT. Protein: CAISDSRGIDQPQHF.

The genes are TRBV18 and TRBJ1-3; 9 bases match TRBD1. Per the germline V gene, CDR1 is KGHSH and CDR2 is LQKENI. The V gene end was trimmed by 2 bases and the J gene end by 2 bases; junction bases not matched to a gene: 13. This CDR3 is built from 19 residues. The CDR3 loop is CASSPIPGQGIITGNTIYF. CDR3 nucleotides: TGTGCCAGCTCACCAATACCGGGACAGGGAATCATCACTGGAAACACCATATATTTT.

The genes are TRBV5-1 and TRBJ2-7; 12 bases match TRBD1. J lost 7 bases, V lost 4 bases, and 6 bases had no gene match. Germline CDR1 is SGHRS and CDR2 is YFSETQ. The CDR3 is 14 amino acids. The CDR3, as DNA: TGCGCCAGCAGCCCGGGACAGGGGGCGAGTGAGCAGTACTTC. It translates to CASSPGQGASEQYF.

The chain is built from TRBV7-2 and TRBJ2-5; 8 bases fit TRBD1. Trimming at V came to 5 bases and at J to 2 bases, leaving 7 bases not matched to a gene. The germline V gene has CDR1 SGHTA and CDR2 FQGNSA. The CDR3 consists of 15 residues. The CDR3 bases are TGTGCCAGCAGCCTAAGGGGGACAGGACAAGAGACCCAGTACTTC. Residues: CASSLRGTGQETQYF.

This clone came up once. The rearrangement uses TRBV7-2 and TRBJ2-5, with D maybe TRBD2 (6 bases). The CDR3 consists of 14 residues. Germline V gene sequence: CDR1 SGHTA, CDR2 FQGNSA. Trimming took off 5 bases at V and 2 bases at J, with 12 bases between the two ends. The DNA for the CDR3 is TGTGCCAGCAGCGGCCGGGACTCTCAAGAGACCCAGTACTTC. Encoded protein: CASSGRDSQETQYF.

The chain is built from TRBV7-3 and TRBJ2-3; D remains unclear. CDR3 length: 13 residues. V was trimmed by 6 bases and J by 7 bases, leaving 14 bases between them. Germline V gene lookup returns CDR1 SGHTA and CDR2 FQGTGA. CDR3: CASSGPHDYTQYF. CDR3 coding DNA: TGTGCCAGCAGTGGTCCCCACGACTATACGCAGTATTTT.

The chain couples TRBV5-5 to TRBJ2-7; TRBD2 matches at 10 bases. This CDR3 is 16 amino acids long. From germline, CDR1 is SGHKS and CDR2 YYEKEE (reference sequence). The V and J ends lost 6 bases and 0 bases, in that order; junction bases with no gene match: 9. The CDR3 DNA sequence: TGTGCCAGCACCTTTAGCGGGGGGCACGGCTCCTACGAGCAGTACTTC. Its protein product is CASTFSGGHGSYEQYF.

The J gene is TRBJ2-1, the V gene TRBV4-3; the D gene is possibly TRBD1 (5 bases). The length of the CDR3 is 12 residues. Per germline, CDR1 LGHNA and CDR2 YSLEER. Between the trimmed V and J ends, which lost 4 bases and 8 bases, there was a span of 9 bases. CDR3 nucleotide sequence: TGCGCCAGCAGCCGTGTACAGGATGAGCAGTTCTTC. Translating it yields CASSRVQDEQFF.

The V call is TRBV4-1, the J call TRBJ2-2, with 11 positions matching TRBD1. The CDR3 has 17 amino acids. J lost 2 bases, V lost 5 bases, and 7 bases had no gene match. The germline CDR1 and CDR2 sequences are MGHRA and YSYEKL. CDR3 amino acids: CASSTRTGGVNTGELFF. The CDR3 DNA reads TGCGCCAGCAGCACCCGGACAGGGGGCGTCAACACCGGGGAGCTGTTTTTT.

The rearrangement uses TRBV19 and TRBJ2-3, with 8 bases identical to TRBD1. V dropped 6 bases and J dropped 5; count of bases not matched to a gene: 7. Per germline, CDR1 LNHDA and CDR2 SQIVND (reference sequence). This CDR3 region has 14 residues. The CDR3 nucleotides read TGTGCCAGTAGGAATGACAGGGGTCGAGATACGCAGTATTTT. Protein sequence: CASRNDRGRDTQYF.

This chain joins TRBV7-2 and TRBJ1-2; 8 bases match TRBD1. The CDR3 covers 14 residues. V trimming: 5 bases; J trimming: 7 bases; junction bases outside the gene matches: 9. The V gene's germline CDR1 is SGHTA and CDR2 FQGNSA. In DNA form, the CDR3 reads TGTGCCAGCAGCAAGGGGCAGGGGGCGGGTGGCTACACCTTC. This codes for CASSKGQGAGGYTF.